The 31 T cell receptor beta chains below all came from one sample that was sequenced in a study of response to subunit inactivated influenza vaccine. TCRdb reprocessed the RT-PCR reads via MiXCR and lists one record per CDR3 protein. The table has 500,000 to 600,000 distinct CDR3 sequences, around 15% seen once. Sequenced material: PBMCs from blood, taken roughly 13 days after vaccination. These receptors were obtained from a man aged 45 to 65 who received an inactivated influenza vaccine.

This clonotype has a handful of counts. The rearrangement uses TRBV5-1 and TRBJ2-3; D is possibly TRBD1 (5 bases). Germline CDR1 SGHRS, CDR2 YFSETQ. The V gene lost 4 bases and the J gene lost 6 bases, with 12 bases spanning the gap. The CDR3 has 13 amino acids. The CDR3 coding sequence is TGCGCCAGCAGCGTGGGGCACAGCGATACGCAGTATTTT. Its protein product is CASSVGHSDTQYF.

The chain is built from TRBV7-9 and TRBJ2-2; D gene unclear. V was pared by 5 bases and J by 0 bases, with 7 bases between. Germline V gene data show CDR1 as SEHNR and CDR2 as FQNEAQ (reference sequence). The CDR3 extends over 14 amino acids. CDR3 coding DNA: TGTGCCAGCAGCCTGATATCGAACACCGGGGAGCTGTTTTTT. It specifies CASSLISNTGELFF.

This clonotype was counted only a few times. The gene calls are TRBV6-2 or TRBV6-3 and TRBJ2-1; D is unclear. Per germline, CDR1 MNHEY and CDR2 SVGEGT. Trimming shortened V by 6 bases and J by 0 bases, and 12 bases separated the two germline ends. The CDR3 covers 15 residues. CDR3 sequence: CASRPDLNSYNEQFF. The CDR3 DNA sequence: TGTGCCAGCAGGCCCGACTTGAACTCCTACAATGAGCAGTTCTTC.

This chain links TRBV10-3 with TRBJ1-6; the D gene is possibly TRBD1 (5 bases). The CDR3 runs to 15 residues. Germline V gene lookup returns CDR1 ENHRY and CDR2 SYGVKD. The V end was cut by 5 bases, the J end by 8 bases, with 16 bases between. In DNA, the CDR3 is TGTGCCATCAGTCCTATTTGGACACCCGATTCACCCCTCCACTTT. Protein product: CAISPIWTPDSPLHF.

This clonotype occurred a few times. The genes are TRBV24-1 and TRBJ1-2; D not certain. The germline V gene encodes CDR1 KGHDR and CDR2 SFDVKD. The CDR3 extends over 13 amino acids. The germline V and J ends were trimmed by 4 bases and 4 bases, with 9 bases remaining between them. The CDR3 reads CATSDTRTYGYTF. In DNA, the CDR3 is TGTGCCACCAGTGACACCCGCACCTATGGCTACACCTTC.

This clonotype showed up just a few times. The chain recombines TRBV5-5 with TRBJ1-6, with 8 bases aligning to TRBD1. This CDR3 is 14 amino acids long. Germline loops: CDR1 SGHKS, CDR2 YYEKEE (reference sequence). V gave up 3 bases and J gave up 7 bases; unmatched junction bases: 3. CDR3 sequence: CASSWGQANSPLHF. The CDR3 bases are TGTGCCAGCAGCTGGGGACAGGCAAATTCACCCCTCCACTTT.

In this sample, this clonotype turned up a few times. The chain is built from TRBV19 and TRBJ1-1, with D uncertain. Trimming removed 3 bases from V and 5 bases from J, with 13 bases in between. CDR3 size: 14 residues. CDR1 and CDR2 (germline): LNHDA, SQIVND (reference sequence). CDR3 DNA: TGTGCCAGTAGTATCCAACGAGAGGGAACTGAAGCTTTCTTT. It yields the protein CASSIQREGTEAFF.

The chain has TRBV20-1 and TRBJ2-1; 7 nucleotides match TRBD2. Germline lookup yields CDR1 DFQATT and CDR2 SNEGSKA (reference sequence). The CDR3 contains 17 residues. J gave up 0 bases and V 4 bases, and 12 bases lay outside the gene matches. CDR3 DNA sequence: TGCAGTGCTAAAGGAGGTGGCCTAGCGGACTCCTACAATGAGCAGTTCTTC. This translates into CSAKGGGLADSYNEQFF.

The rearrangement uses TRBV20-1 and TRBJ2-1; 9 bases line up with TRBD2. Looked up from germline, CDR1 is DFQATT and CDR2 is SNEGSKA (reference sequence). V lost 3 bases and J lost 2; bases outside the gene matches: 5. CDR3 size: 15 residues. The CDR3 spells CSASPTSGAYNEQFF. CDR3 DNA: TGCAGTGCTAGCCCGACTAGCGGAGCCTACAATGAGCAGTTCTTC.

This chain links TRBV15 with TRBJ2-5; 8 nucleotides align to TRBD1. V was clipped by 3 bases and J by 5 bases; unmatched bases: 5. Germline V gene sequence: CDR1 LNHNV, CDR2 YYDKDF (reference sequence). This CDR3 comprises 14 residues. CDR3 coding DNA: TGTGCCACCAGCAGCCGACAGGGGTACGAGACCCAGTACTTC. Translating it yields CATSSRQGYETQYF.

This rearrangement joins TRBV20-1 to TRBJ2-6, with D possibly being TRBD1 (7 bases). The CDR3 extends over 17 amino acids. CDR1 DFQATT and CDR2 SNEGSKA come from the germline V gene (reference sequence). V gave up 3 bases and J gave up 0 bases, with 15 bases separating them. The CDR3 DNA reads as TGCAGTGCTAGTCAACGACAGGGACTCTCTGGGGCCAACGTCCTGACTTTC. It is translated as CSASQRQGLSGANVLTF.

This clonotype was seen a handful of times. V and J are TRBV14 and TRBJ2-4; D uncertain. Germline-derived CDR1 and CDR2 are SGHDN and FVKESK. V was clipped by 6 bases and J by 1 base, with 10 bases between them. CDR3 size: 14 residues. CDR3 sequence (DNA): TGTGCCAGCAGTCCTATGGAGGCCAAAAACATTCAGTACTTC. It specifies CASSPMEAKNIQYF. The complete variable domain, with remaining parts taken from reference TRBV14 and TRBJ2-4, reads EAGVTQFPSHSVIEKGQTVTLRCDPISGHDNLYWYRRVMGKEIKFLLHFVKESKQDESGMPNNRFLAERTGGTYSTLKVQPAELEDSGVYFCASSPMEAKNIQYFGAGTRLSVL.

This clonotype has a handful of counts. The chain recombines TRBV3-1 with TRBJ2-3; D may be TRBD1 (5 bases). The CDR3 sequence is 16 residues long. The germline gives CDR1 LGHDT, CDR2 YNNKEL (reference sequence). Trimming stripped 1 base from V and 2 bases from J, with 13 bases between. In DNA form, the CDR3 reads TGTGCCAGCAGCCAAGTCGGCGGTGGGGCCACAGATACGCAGTATTTT. Translation gives CASSQVGGGATDTQYF.

CDR3: CASSQRHRGNTEAFF. CDR3 coding DNA: TGTGCCAGCAGCCAACGACACAGGGGGAACACTGAAGCTTTCTTT. This chain connects TRBV7-2 to TRBJ1-1, with TRBD1 matching 7 bases. Unmatched junction bases numbered 7, after V lost 5 bases and J lost 1 base. CDR1 and CDR2 (germline): SGHTA, FQGNSA. The CDR3 extends over 15 amino acids.

This clonotype has ten or more counts. This chain links TRBV9 with TRBJ1-2, with TRBD1 matching 7 bases. The junction had 9 bases not matched to a gene; V was cut back by 3 bases and J by 1 base. The CDR3 totals 16 residues. The V gene's germline CDR1 is SGDLS and CDR2 YYNGEE. The DNA for the CDR3 is TGTGCCAGCAGCGGCGGGGGACAGAGACTTAACTATGGCTACACCTTC. Protein sequence: CASSGGGQRLNYGYTF.

The chain carries TRBV6-2 or TRBV6-3 and TRBJ1-5; D gene unclear. Germline V CDR1 and CDR2: MNHEY, SVGEGT. The germline V and J ends were trimmed by 5 bases and 7 bases, with 9 bases remaining between them. The CDR3 sequence is 12 residues long. The CDR3 nucleotides read TGTGCCAGCAGTCGGCCGAGGCAGCCCCAGCATTTT. Protein product: CASSRPRQPQHF.

The chain carries TRBV5-1 and TRBJ2-7; 7 nucleotides agree with TRBD2. Germline loops: CDR1 SGHRS, CDR2 YFSETQ. This CDR3 comprises 16 residues. Trimming at V came to 4 bases and at J to 3 bases, leaving 13 bases not matched to a gene. The CDR3 here is CASSHGLGGGSYEQYF. The CDR3 nucleotides read TGCGCCAGCAGCCATGGACTAGGCGGGGGAAGCTACGAGCAGTACTTC.

This clonotype has a count of ten or more. The chain carries TRBV7-2 and TRBJ2-3; D is ambiguous. Germline CDR1 is SGHTA and CDR2 is FQGNSA. Trimming stripped 6 bases from V and 4 bases from J, with 8 bases between. The length of the CDR3 is 12 residues. The DNA of the CDR3 is TGTGCCAGCAGTTTTCCCCCAGATACGCAGTATTTT. Protein sequence: CASSFPPDTQYF.

The genes are TRBV20-1 and TRBJ2-7, with 11 bases matching TRBD1. CDR3 length: 16 amino acids. Germline CDR1 and CDR2: DFQATT and SNEGSKA (reference sequence). The trim removed 0 bases at V and 4 bases at J, leaving 8 bases unmatched. The CDR3 coding sequence is TGCAGTGCTAGAGATATCGGGACAGGGGGAGGGTACGAGCAGTACTTC. Residues: CSARDIGTGGGYEQYF.

This clonotype was found a few times. The chain carries TRBV11-2 and TRBJ2-1; a possible D gene is TRBD1 (5 bases). The CDR3 extends over 18 amino acids. Germline lookup yields CDR1 SGHAT and CDR2 FQNNGV. The ends were cut back, 6 bases at V and 4 bases at J, with 25 bases in the middle. The CDR3 coding sequence is TGTGCCAGCAGAGGGGTAGAACCAATATCCAGCAATTACAATGAGCAGTTCTTC. Protein: CASRGVEPISSNYNEQFF.

The chain carries TRBV12-3 or TRBV12-4 and TRBJ2-2; D possibly corresponds to TRBD2 (6 bases). This CDR3 comprises 13 residues. V was trimmed by 4 bases and J by 7 bases, leaving 10 bases between them. In nucleotides, the CDR3 is TGTGCCAGCAGTTATAGGGAGGTCGGGGAGCTGTTTTTT. It codes for CASSYREVGELFF.

This clonotype was found many times. The rearrangement uses TRBV10-3 and TRBJ2-7, with D perhaps matching TRBD2 (5 bases). Germline loops: CDR1 ENHRY, CDR2 SYGVKD. V gave up 10 bases and J gave up 2 bases, with 15 bases separating them. This CDR3 has 13 residues. CDR3 in DNA: TGTGCCACCGCGGGCGTGGGAACCTACGAGCAGTACTTC. Residues: CATAGVGTYEQYF.

There are a few counts of this clonotype. The CDR3 reads CAIKSGTGASGANVLTF. The CDR3 DNA sequence: TGTGCCATCAAATCCGGGACGGGAGCCTCTGGGGCCAACGTCCTGACTTTC. This sequence joins TRBV10-3 and TRBJ2-6; D is perhaps TRBD2 (6 bases). With 7 bases removed from V and 0 bases from J, the gap between germline ends came to 16 bases. CDR3 length: 17 amino acids. Germline CDR1 and CDR2: ENHRY and SYGVKD.

This chain connects TRBV5-1 to TRBJ2-5; 14 positions match TRBD2. Germline lookup yields CDR1 SGHRS and CDR2 YFSETQ. This CDR3 has 16 amino acids. V shed 3 bases, J shed 5 bases, and the junction held 6 bases outside the gene matches. The CDR3 region is CASSWTGTSGSETQYF. In DNA, the CDR3 is TGCGCCAGCAGCTGGACTGGGACTAGCGGGAGTGAGACCCAGTACTTC. Together with reference TRBV5-1 and TRBJ2-5, the CDR3 gives the full variable domain: KAGVTQTPRYLIKTRGQQVTLSCSPISGHRSVSWYQQTPGQGLQFLFEYFSETQRNKGNFPGRFSGRQFSNSRSEMNVSTLELGDSALYLCASSWTGTSGSETQYFGPGTRLLVL.

This clonotype occurred many times. The V gene is TRBV7-9, the J gene TRBJ1-1; D gene uncertain. This CDR3 is 13 amino acids long. Trimming shortened V by 5 bases and J by 3 bases, and 10 bases separated the two germline ends. Germline V gives CDR1 SEHNR, CDR2 FQNEAQ (reference sequence). CDR3: CASSIRVDTEAFF. The CDR3 nucleotides read TGTGCCAGCAGCATCCGGGTCGACACTGAAGCTTTCTTT.

This clonotype was counted at least ten times. The chain couples TRBV29-1 to TRBJ2-1; D ambiguous. Germline CDR1 SQVTM, CDR2 ANQGSEA. The CDR3 length is 14 residues. V dropped 0 bases and J dropped 7 bases, with 13 bases sitting between them. The CDR3 is CSVEDGRGVNEQFF. The CDR3 DNA reads as TGCAGCGTTGAAGATGGGCGAGGTGTGAATGAGCAGTTCTTC.

In its sample, this clonotype was seen a few times. The chain uses TRBV15 and TRBJ2-1; D gene unclear. In germline, CDR1 is LNHNV, CDR2 YYDKDF (reference sequence). The CDR3 totals 17 residues. Trimming shortened V by 0 bases and J by 2 bases, and 14 bases separated the two germline ends. CDR3 region: CATSRDLVSFAYNEQFF. CDR3 in DNA: TGTGCCACCAGCAGAGATTTGGTTTCGTTCGCCTACAATGAGCAGTTCTTC. Full variable domain (rest looked up from reference TRBV15 and TRBJ2-1): DAMVIQNPRYQVTQFGKPVTLSCSQTLNHNVMYWYQQKSSQAPKLLFHYYDKDFNNEADTPDNFQSRRPNTSFCFLDIRSPGLGDTAMYLCATSRDLVSFAYNEQFFGPGTRLTVL.

DNA for the CDR3: TGCAGCGTTGTTCGTCCGATGAACACTGAAGCTTTCTTT. It specifies CSVVRPMNTEAFF. The rearrangement joins TRBV29-1 to TRBJ1-1; D unclear. V was clipped by 4 bases and J by 0 bases, with 9 bases between them. The CDR3 contains 13 residues. Germline CDR1 is SQVTM and CDR2 is ANQGSEA.

The chain recombines TRBV15 with TRBJ2-2; no reliable D call. CDR3 length equals 14 residues. CDR1 is LNHNV and CDR2 is YYDKDF in the germline V gene (reference sequence). V lost 5 bases, J lost 5 bases, and 12 bases lay in between. CDR3 DNA sequence: TGTGCCACCAGCGGTGACCAACGGACCGGGGAGCTGTTTTTT. Translating it yields CATSGDQRTGELFF.

This clonotype has a handful of counts. V usage is TRBV10-3 and J usage is TRBJ2-1, with 7 bases fitting TRBD1. This CDR3 region has 16 residues. V lost 6 bases to trimming and J lost 0 bases; unmatched junction nucleotides: 8. Germline CDR1 and CDR2: ENHRY and SYGVKD. The CDR3 coding sequence is TGTGCCATCAGGCCCCGGGACAGCAGCTCCTACAATGAGCAGTTCTTC. This sequence encodes CAIRPRDSSSYNEQFF.

There are a few counts of this clonotype. The chain joins TRBV7-6 to TRBJ1-1; a possible D gene is TRBD1 (6 bases). Germline loops: CDR1 SGHVS, CDR2 FNYEAQ. V was trimmed by 1 base and J by 0 bases, leaving 12 bases between them. The CDR3 is 16 amino acids. CDR3 residues: CASSLVTGQLNTEAFF. As DNA, the CDR3 is TGTGCCAGCAGCTTAGTAACTGGACAGTTGAACACTGAAGCTTTCTTT.